A single sample gave rise to the 27 T cell receptor beta chains below, sequenced in a study of cytomegalovirus exposure and HLA in healthy donors. Primers included in the PCR were 60 Vbeta and 13 Jbeta primers. TCRdb's copy holds only in-frame clones and misses some; the assay was immunoSEQ multiplex PCR. The table lists about 130,000 clones. The sample comprised PBMCs. These TCRs come from a woman between 35 and 50 years old in good health and CMV-seropositive.

This rearrangement joins TRBV7-9 to TRBJ2-3, with D uncertain. The V and J ends lost 5 bases and 6 bases respectively, with 12 bases between them. The CDR3 has 13 amino acids. Germline CDR1 and CDR2: SEHNR and FQNEAQ (reference sequence). The CDR3 reads CASSTRLGDTQYF. CDR3 nucleotides: TGTGCCAGCAGCACTCGACTTGGGGATACGCAGTATTTT.

The chain uses TRBV7-9 and TRBJ2-1, with 10 bases fitting TRBD1. The CDR3 sequence is 15 residues long. Trimming removed 5 bases from V and 8 bases from J; junction bases left unmatched: 9. Germline V gene lookup returns CDR1 SEHNR and CDR2 FQNEAQ (reference sequence). The CDR3 region has the DNA TGTGCCAGCAGCACCCGGGACAGGGGTCTGGATGAGCAGTTCTTC. This encodes CASSTRDRGLDEQFF. Together with reference TRBV7-9 and TRBJ2-1, the CDR3 gives the full variable domain: DTGVSQNPRHKITKRGQNVTFRCDPISEHNRLYWYRQTLGQGPEFLTYFQNEAQLEKSRLLSDRFSAERPKGSFSTLEIQRTEQGDSAMYLCASSTRDRGLDEQFFGPGTRLTVL.

The CDR3 spells CASSSYQGSPSNQPQHF. The CDR3 DNA reads TGTGCCAGCAGCTCATATCAGGGTTCCCCTAGCAATCAGCCCCAGCATTTT. The chain links TRBV7-8 to TRBJ1-5; D is possibly TRBD1 (5 bases). Deletions cut 4 bases from V and 0 bases from J, with 16 bases between. The CDR3 extends over 17 amino acids. In germline, CDR1 is SGHVS, CDR2 FQNEAQ.

V and J are TRBV9 and TRBJ2-1; 14 bases map to TRBD2. The germline CDR1 and CDR2 sequences are SGDLS and YYNGEE. CDR3 length: 14 amino acids. V lost 5 bases to trimming and J lost 6 bases; unmatched junction nucleotides: 1. The chain's CDR3 is CASSGLAGGNEQFF. CDR3 sequence (DNA): TGTGCCAGCAGTGGACTAGCGGGAGGCAATGAGCAGTTCTTC.

The V and J genes are TRBV10-1 and TRBJ2-3, with D unclear. Germline V gives CDR1 WNHNN, CDR2 SYGVQD (reference sequence). The CDR3 loop spans 14 amino acids. Trimming removed 0 bases at V and 4 bases at J, with 8 bases between. The CDR3 DNA sequence: TGCGCCAGCAGTGAGTCGATTAGCCCAGATACGCAGTATTTT. Encoded protein: CASSESISPDTQYF.

The chain uses TRBV2 and TRBJ1-2; TRBD1 matches 10 bases. Trimming at V came to 7 bases and at J to 8 bases, leaving 7 bases not matched to a gene. The CDR3 is 13 residues long. CDR1 and CDR2 (germline): SNHLY, FYNNEI. The CDR3 sequence is CASIPGTGDGYTF. The CDR3 DNA sequence: TGTGCCAGCATTCCCGGGACAGGGGACGGCTACACCTTC.

The chain carries TRBV7-9 and TRBJ2-1; 8 bases align to TRBD2. V lost 6 bases, J lost 2 bases, and 9 bases stayed unmatched. There are 16 residues in the CDR3. Germline CDR1 SEHNR, CDR2 FQNEAQ (reference sequence). The DNA of the CDR3 is TGTGCCAGCAGTTTGTCCACTAGCGGAACCTACAATGAGCAGTTCTTC. It translates to CASSLSTSGTYNEQFF.

The genes are TRBV28 and TRBJ1-5; no firm D call. CDR3 length equals 11 residues. CDR1 and CDR2 (germline): MDHEN, SYDVKM. The V gene lost 4 bases and the J gene lost 9 bases, with 7 bases spanning the gap. The CDR3 DNA sequence: TGTGCCAGCAGTTCCACTTGGCCCCAGCATTTT. This codes for CASSSTWPQHF.

The CDR3 DNA reads as TGTGCCAGCAGTGAAGCGTCGGGAGCGGGGACTGAAGCTTTCTTT. Its translation is CASSEASGAGTEAFF. The V call is TRBV6-1, the J call TRBJ1-1; D uncertain. The CDR3 spans 15 residues. CDR1 is MNHNS, CDR2 SASEGT, per germline. V was trimmed by 0 bases and J by 5 bases, leaving 13 bases between them.

The rearrangement uses TRBV14 and TRBJ1-1, with TRBD1 matching over 7 bases. V was clipped by 5 bases and J by 4 bases; unmatched bases: 7. The CDR3 covers 14 residues. Germline CDR1 is SGHDN and CDR2 is FVKESK. The chain's CDR3 is CASSLNRGGTEAFF. The CDR3 nucleotides read TGTGCCAGCAGCTTGAACAGGGGAGGCACTGAAGCTTTCTTT.

This sequence joins TRBV10-3 and TRBJ2-5; TRBD2 aligns across 10 bases. Losses at the gene ends were 4 bases for V and 2 bases for J; bases not matched to a gene: 13. Germline CDR1 reads ENHRY; CDR2 reads SYGVKD. The CDR3 is made up of 18 amino acids. The DNA for the CDR3 is TGTGCCATCAGTGCTTCGGGGGCTAGCGGGAGAGGGCAAGAGACCCAGTACTTC. Protein sequence: CAISASGASGRGQETQYF.

The chain couples TRBV6-5 to TRBJ2-7, with D possibly TRBD2 on 5 matching bases. V dropped 1 base and J dropped 4 bases, with 11 bases sitting between them. Germline loops: CDR1 MNHEY, CDR2 SVGAGI. This CDR3 is 14 amino acids long. The CDR3: CASSYFGGPYEQYF. CDR3 nucleotide sequence: TGTGCCAGCAGTTACTTTGGAGGACCTTACGAGCAGTACTTC.

V gene TRBV7-6 combines with J gene TRBJ2-7, with D tentatively TRBD2 (6 bases). The V end lost 2 bases, the J end lost 2 bases, and 16 bases lay between the germline ends. The CDR3 sequence is 16 residues long. Germline V CDR1 and CDR2: SGHVS, FNYEAQ. CDR3 amino acids: CASSLQSGWDPYEQYF. In nucleotides, the CDR3 is TGTGCCAGCAGCTTACAGAGCGGGTGGGACCCCTACGAGCAGTACTTC. Full variable domain (rest looked up from reference TRBV7-6 and TRBJ2-7): GAGVSQSPRYKVTKRGQDVALRCDPISGHVSLYWYRQALGQGPEFLTYFNYEAQQDKSGLPNDRFSAERPEGSISTLTIQRTEQRDSAMYRCASSLQSGWDPYEQYFGPGTRLTVT.

The chain carries TRBV6-5 and TRBJ2-1; possibly TRBD2 for D (6 bases). Trimming shortened V by 5 bases and J by 6 bases, and 8 bases separated the two germline ends. CDR1 MNHEY and CDR2 SVGAGI come from the germline V gene. The CDR3 covers 12 residues. The CDR3 DNA sequence: TGTGCCAGCAGTCGGGACTCCAATGAGCAGTTCTTC. Its translation is CASSRDSNEQFF.

V and J are TRBV7-3 and TRBJ2-1; tentative D call: TRBD1 (5 bases). The CDR3 is 15 amino acids. The V gene's germline CDR1 is SGHTA and CDR2 FQGTGA. V was shortened by 5 bases and J by 0 bases, with 11 bases between the two germline ends. The CDR3 region has the DNA TGTGCCAGCAGCCAGACAGTGAGCTCCTACAATGAGCAGTTCTTC. Its protein is CASSQTVSSYNEQFF. Based on the CDR3 plus reference TRBV7-3 and TRBJ2-1, the full variable domain is GAGVSQTPSNKVTEKGKYVELRCDPISGHTALYWYRQSLGQGPEFLIYFQGTGAADDSGLPNDRFFAVRPEGSVSTLKIQRTERGDSAVYLCASSQTVSSYNEQFFGPGTRLTVL.

The genes are TRBV14 and TRBJ2-3; D uncertain. With 1 base removed from V and 8 bases from J, the gap between germline ends came to 7 bases. CDR3 size: 12 residues. Looked up from germline, CDR1 is SGHDN and CDR2 is FVKESK. The CDR3 DNA follows: TGTGCCAGCAGCCAAGTCCTTCGTACGCAGTATTTT. Its translation: CASSQVLRTQYF.

On this clone itself: Other DNA sequences from this sample encode an identical CDR3 as well. The gene calls are TRBV28 and TRBJ1-2; possibly TRBD1 for D (5 bases). Germline V gives CDR1 MDHEN, CDR2 SYDVKM. The CDR3 covers 17 residues. The V end was cut by 5 bases, the J end by 4 bases, with 23 bases between. DNA for the CDR3: TGTGCCAGCAGTACCCCCGGGTTTACAGGACAACCCTATGGCTACACCTTC. Translation gives CASSTPGFTGQPYGYTF.

V and J are TRBV10-2 and TRBJ1-6; no definite D call. The CDR3 contains 16 residues. Germline V gene data show CDR1 as WSHSY and CDR2 as SAAADI. Trimming took 0 bases from V and 5 from J, leaving 11 bases between them. CDR3 nucleotide sequence: TGCGCCAGCAGTGAGTCAAACCTACCCCATAATTCACCCCTCCACTTT. It codes for CASSESNLPHNSPLHF.

The chain employs TRBV7-3 and TRBJ1-1; D is possibly TRBD1 (6 bases). V lost 5 bases to trimming and J lost 0 bases, with 13 bases between them. There are 15 residues in the CDR3. Germline V gene data show CDR1 as SGHTA and CDR2 as FQGTGA. CDR3: CASSPQGSMNTEAFF. Here the CDR3 DNA reads TGTGCCAGCAGCCCACAGGGCTCAATGAACACTGAAGCTTTCTTT.

The chain combines TRBV11-3 with TRBJ2-1; the match to TRBD2 covers 7 bases. V lost 3 bases, J lost 1 base, and 6 bases stayed unmatched. This CDR3 has 16 residues. The germline CDR1 and CDR2 sequences are SGHNT and YENEEA. In DNA form, the CDR3 reads TGTGCCAGCAGCTTGGGCAGCGGGATATCCTACAATGAGCAGTTCTTC. Amino acids: CASSLGSGISYNEQFF. Filled out from reference TRBV11-3 and TRBJ2-1, the complete variable domain reads EAGVVQSPRYKIIEKKQPVAFWCNPISGHNTLYWYLQNLGQGPELLIRYENEEAVDDSQLPKDRFSAERLKGVDSTLKIQPAELGDSAVYLCASSLGSGISYNEQFFGPGTRLTVL.

The chain has TRBV2 and TRBJ2-1, with 8 bases fitting TRBD2. Per the germline V gene, CDR1 is SNHLY and CDR2 is FYNNEI. V lost 2 bases, J lost 8 bases, and 11 bases stayed unmatched. The CDR3 has 16 residues. Here the CDR3 DNA reads TGTGCCAGCAGTGAACCGGGACTAGGGCCAGCCCATGAGCAGTTCTTC. This sequence encodes CASSEPGLGPAHEQFF.

This chain joins TRBV10-3 and TRBJ2-7; TRBD2 matches 14 bases. V gave up 4 bases and J gave up 7 bases; unmatched junction bases: 9. Germline V gives CDR1 ENHRY, CDR2 SYGVKD. This CDR3 is built from 16 residues. CDR3 DNA sequence: TGTGCCATCAGTGCCACGACTAGCGGGAGGGCCGGTGAGCAGTACTTC. This codes for CAISATTSGRAGEQYF.

The rearrangement uses TRBV30 and TRBJ1-1; D perhaps matches TRBD1 (6 bases). Between the trimmed V and J ends, which lost 3 bases and 5 bases, there was a span of 10 bases. The CDR3 runs 12 residues. Germline CDR1 reads GTSNPN; CDR2 reads SVGIG (reference sequence). The CDR3 DNA sequence: TGTGCCTGGAGCGCGCAGGGGACTGAAGCTTTCTTT. Translated, it gives CAWSAQGTEAFF.

The genes are TRBV5-1 and TRBJ2-2; 7 nucleotides align to TRBD2. V lost 4 bases, J lost 2 bases, and 5 bases stayed unmatched. The germline V gene has CDR1 SGHRS and CDR2 YFSETQ. This CDR3 is 15 amino acids long. CDR3 sequence (DNA): TGCGCCAGCAGCCCCCCAGCGGGAAACACCGGGGAGCTGTTTTTT. Translating it yields CASSPPAGNTGELFF.

The rearrangement links TRBV27 to TRBJ2-5, with TRBD1 matching over 7 bases. This CDR3 is built from 14 residues. In germline, CDR1 is MNHEY, CDR2 SMNVEV (reference sequence). J lost 2 bases, V lost 5 bases, and 5 bases had no gene match. CDR3 DNA sequence: TGTGCCAGCAGTCTCCGGGACAGACAAGAGACCCAGTACTTC. The encoded protein is CASSLRDRQETQYF.

V is TRBV28 and J is TRBJ1-4, with D tentatively TRBD1 (6 bases). The V gene lost 3 bases and the J gene lost 0 bases, with 8 bases spanning the gap. Germline V gene data show CDR1 as MDHEN and CDR2 as SYDVKM. The CDR3 extends over 15 amino acids. CDR3 nucleotide sequence: TGTGCCAGCAGTTTGACAGGCGCAACTAATGAAAAACTGTTTTTT. Translation gives CASSLTGATNEKLFF.

The chain recombines TRBV10-3 with TRBJ1-1, with D possibly being TRBD1 (6 bases). The germline V gene encodes CDR1 ENHRY and CDR2 SYGVKD. This CDR3 comprises 13 residues. The V and J ends lost 8 bases and 2 bases respectively, with 12 bases between them. CDR3 loop: CAIGRQDNTEAFF. CDR3 in DNA: TGTGCCATCGGCCGACAGGATAACACTGAAGCTTTCTTT.